This T cell receptor (beta chain) was obtained from a study of Tregs in tolerant kidney transplant recipients (dated by TCRdb to between 2018 and 2021). General notes on the study: The study used TCRbeta sequencing to identify donor-specific regulatory T cells before combined kidney and bone marrow transplantation, then tracked those cells after transplant.

Genomic DNA was extracted from sorted cells with the QIAGEN DNeasy Blood and Tissue Kit for TCRbeta CDR3 sequencing. High-throughput TCRbeta CDR3 sequencing, including PCR amplification with bias correction and internal controls, was performed commercially through immunoSEQ. The authors processed their data as follows. Unique productive TCRbeta sequences were defined by CDR3 nucleotide sequence where primers matched, otherwise by CDR3 amino acid sequence with Vbeta and Jbeta genes. To correct sorting error, sequences shared between sorted populations at a frequency ratio of 2:1 or less were removed; the rest were assigned to the higher population. Sequences were defined as donor-reactive when expanded at least 5-fold in CFSE-low cells versus unstimulated cells and present at a frequency of at least 0.01% in CFSE-low cells. Repertoire divergence was quantified by Jensen-Shannon divergence using the top 100 TCRbeta sequences ranked by frequency. For samples with multiple sequencing runs, sorting error was corrected in each run separately before the runs were combined. This immuneACCESS table, as held by TCRdb, lists in-frame sequences with V and J called but not all clones. Of the missing ones, under half trace to an unresolved V gene in checked studies; the others have no known cause. V and J calls and clone size are given by that table; D and trimming were obtained from the DNA. A total of tens of thousands of clones appear in this sample, over 85% of them only once. The top ten constitute about 1.5% of the sample.

Results and caveats for the whole study, not just this receptor: In tolerant patients, the expansion of donor-specific Tregs was greater than global Treg expansion, suggesting that the expansion was antigen-driven rather than nonspecific. The study was constrained by small patient numbers, and validation of the findings is required in larger populations and under other immunosuppression protocols. PCR primers changed over time for some patients, so nucleotide-level comparison across those patients' samples was not possible. Biological reproducibility was not directly assessed, although technical replication error appeared to be minimal. The most biologically relevant and donor-specific TCRbeta repertoire appeared to be identified by expanding Tregs with activated donor B cells.

Concerning this clone itself: Its antigen is unknown. Qualities for individual bases were not recorded, and no much larger clone is one base off.

The transplants used related donors along with nonmyeloablative bone marrow transplantation, and in the human trials mixed chimerism was transient. Thawed PBMCs were FACS-sorted into unstimulated Tregs (CD4+CD25+CD127-), CD4+ non-Tregs (CD4+CD25-), CD4 cells and CD8 cells. The patients were a handful of recipients of combined kidney and bone marrow transplants from the ITN036ST trial, and samples were available only for these trial subjects. Healthy control blood was processed to PBMCs with a Ficoll density gradient and then cryopreserved, whereas patient PBMCs were collected both before and after transplant. V is pruned by 5 bases and J by 0 bases, leaving 8 bases of the junction without a gene match. From cysteine to phenylalanine, the CDR3 is 16 amino acids long. Only the CDR3 portion is preserved as DNA: 48 bases, with reading frame beginning at the first base. CDR1 and CDR2 (SGHRS, YFSETQ) derive from the germline V gene.

This receptor chain uses TRBV5-1 and TRBJ2-1, and 7 junction bases match TRBD1. The source of this sequence is a human patient who received a combined kidney and bone marrow transplant. Following transplantation, part of the T cell population may be supplied by the graft donor rather than the patient. Sequencing was performed on CD4+ T cells from blood (PBMCs), taken 12 months after the transplant. The CDR3 reads CASSWWGQSSYNEQFF. The DNA sequence is as follows: TGCGCCAGCAGTTGGTGGGGACAGTCCTCCTACAATGAGCAGTTCTTC.